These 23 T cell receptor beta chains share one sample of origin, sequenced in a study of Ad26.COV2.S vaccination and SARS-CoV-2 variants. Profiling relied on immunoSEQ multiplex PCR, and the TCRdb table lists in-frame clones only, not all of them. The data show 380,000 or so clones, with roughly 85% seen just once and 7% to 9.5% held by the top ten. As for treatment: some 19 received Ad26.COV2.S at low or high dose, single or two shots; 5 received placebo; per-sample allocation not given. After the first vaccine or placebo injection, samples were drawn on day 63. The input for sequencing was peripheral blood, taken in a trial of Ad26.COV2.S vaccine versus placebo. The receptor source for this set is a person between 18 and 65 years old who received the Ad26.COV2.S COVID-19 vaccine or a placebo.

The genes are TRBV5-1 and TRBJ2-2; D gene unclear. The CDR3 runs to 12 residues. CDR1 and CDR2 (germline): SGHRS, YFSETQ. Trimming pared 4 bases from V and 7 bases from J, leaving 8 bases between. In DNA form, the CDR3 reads TGCGCCAGCAGCCAGCAGAGCGGGGAGCTGTTTTTT. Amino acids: CASSQQSGELFF.

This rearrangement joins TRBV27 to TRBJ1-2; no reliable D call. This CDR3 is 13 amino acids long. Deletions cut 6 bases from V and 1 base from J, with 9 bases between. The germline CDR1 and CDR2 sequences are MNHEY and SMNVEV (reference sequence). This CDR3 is CASSPRFNYGYTF. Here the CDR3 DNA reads TGTGCCAGCAGCCCCAGGTTTAACTATGGCTACACCTTC.

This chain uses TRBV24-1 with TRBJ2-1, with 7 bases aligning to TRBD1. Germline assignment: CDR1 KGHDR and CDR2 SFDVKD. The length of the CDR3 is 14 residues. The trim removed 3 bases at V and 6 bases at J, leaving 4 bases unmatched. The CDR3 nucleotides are TGTGCCACCAGTGATCGAACAGGGGTCAATGAGCAGTTCTTC. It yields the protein CATSDRTGVNEQFF.

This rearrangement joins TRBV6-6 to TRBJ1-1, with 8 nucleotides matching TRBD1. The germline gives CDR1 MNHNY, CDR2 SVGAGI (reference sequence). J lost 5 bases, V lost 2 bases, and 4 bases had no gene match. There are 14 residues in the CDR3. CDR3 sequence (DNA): TGTGCCAGCAGTTACCGACAGGGGTGGACTGAAGCTTTCTTT. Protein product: CASSYRQGWTEAFF.

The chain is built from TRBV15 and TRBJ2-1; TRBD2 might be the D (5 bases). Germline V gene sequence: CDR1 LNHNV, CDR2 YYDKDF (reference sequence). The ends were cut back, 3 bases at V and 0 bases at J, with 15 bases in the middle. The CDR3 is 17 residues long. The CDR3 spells CATSSPTGDSSYNEQFF. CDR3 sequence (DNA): TGTGCCACCAGCAGTCCAACCGGGGATAGCTCCTACAATGAGCAGTTCTTC.

The CDR3 loop is CASLNRAYNEQFF. The CDR3 DNA reads TGTGCCAGTCTCAACCGGGCCTACAATGAGCAGTTCTTC. The chain recombines TRBV19 with TRBJ2-1; D remains unclear. V shed 8 bases and J shed 2 bases, with 10 bases lying between them. CDR3 length equals 13 residues. The germline CDR1 and CDR2 sequences are LNHDA and SQIVND (reference sequence). Filled out from reference TRBV19 and TRBJ2-1, the complete variable domain reads DGGITQSPKYLFRKEGQNVTLSCEQNLNHDAMYWYRQDPGQGLRLIYYSQIVNDFQKGDIAEGYSVSREKKESFPLTVTSAQKNPTAFYLCASLNRAYNEQFFGPGTRLTVL.

The DNA for the CDR3 is TGTGCCAGCAGCCAAGAGAGGTGGGCTCAGGAGCAGTACTTC. Its protein product is CASSQERWAQEQYF. J is TRBJ2-7 and V is TRBV14, with D unresolved. With 0 bases removed from V and 7 bases from J, the gap between germline ends came to 13 bases. Germline CDR1 SGHDN, CDR2 FVKESK. The CDR3 has 14 residues.

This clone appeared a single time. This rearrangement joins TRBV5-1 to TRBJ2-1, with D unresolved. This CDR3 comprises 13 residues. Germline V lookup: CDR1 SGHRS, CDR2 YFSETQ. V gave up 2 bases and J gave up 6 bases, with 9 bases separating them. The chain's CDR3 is CASSFLDTNEQFF. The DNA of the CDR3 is TGCGCCAGCAGCTTCTTAGATACCAATGAGCAGTTCTTC.

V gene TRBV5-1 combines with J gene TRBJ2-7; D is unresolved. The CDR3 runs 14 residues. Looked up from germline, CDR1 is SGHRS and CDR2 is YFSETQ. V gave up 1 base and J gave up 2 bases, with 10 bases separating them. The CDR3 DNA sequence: TGCGCCAGCAGCTTGAGTAGGGCCGCCTACGAGCAGTACTTC. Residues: CASSLSRAAYEQYF.

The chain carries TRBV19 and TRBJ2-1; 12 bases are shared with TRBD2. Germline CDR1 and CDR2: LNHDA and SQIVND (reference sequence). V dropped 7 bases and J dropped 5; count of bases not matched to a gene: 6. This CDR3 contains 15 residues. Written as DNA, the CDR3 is TGTGCCAGTAAGGGACTAGCGGGTTCTAACAATGAGCAGTTCTTC. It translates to CASKGLAGSNNEQFF.

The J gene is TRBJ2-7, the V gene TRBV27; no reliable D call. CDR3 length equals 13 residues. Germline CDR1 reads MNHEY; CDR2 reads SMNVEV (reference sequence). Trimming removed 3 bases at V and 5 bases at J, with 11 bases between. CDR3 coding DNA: TGTGCCAGCAGTTTTGTAGTGGACCACGAGCAGTACTTC. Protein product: CASSFVVDHEQYF.

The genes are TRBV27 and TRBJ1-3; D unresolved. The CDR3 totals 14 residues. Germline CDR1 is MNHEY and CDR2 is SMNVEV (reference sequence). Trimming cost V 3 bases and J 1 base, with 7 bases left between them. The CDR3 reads CASSFAGSGNTIYF. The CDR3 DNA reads TGTGCCAGCAGTTTCGCGGGATCTGGAAACACCATATATTTT.

This CDR3 is CASSRENWGAGYSGANVLTF. Here the CDR3 DNA reads TGTGCCAGCAGCCGAGAGAATTGGGGCGCGGGATACTCTGGGGCCAACGTCCTGACTTTC. The chain links TRBV3-1 (or the pseudogene TRBV3-2) to TRBJ2-6, with a tentative D call TRBD2 (6 bases). Germline lookup yields CDR1 LGHDT and CDR2 YNNKEL (reference sequence). V lost 4 bases and J lost 0, with 22 bases in between. The CDR3 spans 20 residues.

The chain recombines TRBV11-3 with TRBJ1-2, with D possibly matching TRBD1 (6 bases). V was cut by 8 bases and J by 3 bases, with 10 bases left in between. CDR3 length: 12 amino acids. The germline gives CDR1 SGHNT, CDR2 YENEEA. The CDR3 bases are TGTGCCAGCGGACAGACGGACTATGGCTACACCTTC. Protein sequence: CASGQTDYGYTF.

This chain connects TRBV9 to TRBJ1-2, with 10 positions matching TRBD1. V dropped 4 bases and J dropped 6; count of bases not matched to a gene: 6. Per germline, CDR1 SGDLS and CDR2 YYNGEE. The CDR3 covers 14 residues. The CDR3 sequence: CASSLRTGGDGYTF. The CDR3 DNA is TGTGCCAGCAGCCTAAGGACAGGGGGGGATGGCTACACCTTC.

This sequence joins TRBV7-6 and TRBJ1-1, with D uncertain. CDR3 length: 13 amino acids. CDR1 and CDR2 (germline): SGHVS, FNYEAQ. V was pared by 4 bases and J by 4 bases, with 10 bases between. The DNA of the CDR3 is TGTGCCAGCAGCTCCGGGGTGAGCACTGAAGCTTTCTTT. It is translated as CASSSGVSTEAFF. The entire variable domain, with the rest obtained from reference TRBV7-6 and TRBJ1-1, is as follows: GAGVSQSPRYKVTKRGQDVALRCDPISGHVSLYWYRQALGQGPEFLTYFNYEAQQDKSGLPNDRFSAERPEGSISTLTIQRTEQRDSAMYRCASSSGVSTEAFFGQGTRLTVV.

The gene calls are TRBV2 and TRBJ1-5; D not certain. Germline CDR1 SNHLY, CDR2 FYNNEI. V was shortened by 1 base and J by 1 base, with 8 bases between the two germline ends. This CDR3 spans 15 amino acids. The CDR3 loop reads CASSEDGLSNQPQHF. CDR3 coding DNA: TGTGCCAGCAGTGAAGACGGGTTGAGCAATCAGCCCCAGCATTTT. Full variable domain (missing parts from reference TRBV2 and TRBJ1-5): EPEVTQTPSHQVTQMGQEVILRCVPISNHLYFYWYRQILGQKVEFLVSFYNNEISEKSEIFDDQFSVERPDGSNFTLKIRSTKLEDSAMYFCASSEDGLSNQPQHFGDGTRLSIL.

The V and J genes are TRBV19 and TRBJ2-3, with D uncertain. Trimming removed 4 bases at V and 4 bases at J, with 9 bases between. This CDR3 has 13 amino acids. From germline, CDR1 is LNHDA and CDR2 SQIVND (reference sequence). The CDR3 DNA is TGTGCCAGTAGTAACCCCTTCCCAGATACGCAGTATTTT. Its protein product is CASSNPFPDTQYF.

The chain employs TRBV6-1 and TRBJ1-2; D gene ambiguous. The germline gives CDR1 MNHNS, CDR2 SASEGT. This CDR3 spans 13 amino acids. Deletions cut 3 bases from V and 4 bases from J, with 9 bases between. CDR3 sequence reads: CASSDKGPYGYTF. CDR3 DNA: TGTGCCAGCAGTGACAAAGGCCCCTATGGCTACACCTTC.

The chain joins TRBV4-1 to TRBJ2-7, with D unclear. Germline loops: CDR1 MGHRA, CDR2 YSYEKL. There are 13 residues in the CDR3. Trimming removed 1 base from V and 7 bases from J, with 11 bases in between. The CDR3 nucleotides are TGCGCCAGCAGCCAAGTTCGGGCCAATGAGCAGTACTTC. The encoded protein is CASSQVRANEQYF.

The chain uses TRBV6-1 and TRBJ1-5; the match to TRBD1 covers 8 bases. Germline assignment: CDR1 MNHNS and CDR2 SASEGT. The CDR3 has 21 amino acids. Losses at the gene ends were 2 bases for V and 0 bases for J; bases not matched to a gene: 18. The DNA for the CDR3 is TGTGCCAGCAGTGAATTGGGTTCCTACAGGGGGACAAGCTATAGCAATCAGCCCCAGCATTTT. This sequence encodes CASSELGSYRGTSYSNQPQHF.

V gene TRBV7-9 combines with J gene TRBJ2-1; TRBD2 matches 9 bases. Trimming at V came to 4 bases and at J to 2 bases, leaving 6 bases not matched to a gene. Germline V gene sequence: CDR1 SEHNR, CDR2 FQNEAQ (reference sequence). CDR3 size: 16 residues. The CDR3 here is CASSSPIAGAYNEQFF. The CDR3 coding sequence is TGTGCCAGCAGCTCACCGATAGCGGGAGCCTACAATGAGCAGTTCTTC.

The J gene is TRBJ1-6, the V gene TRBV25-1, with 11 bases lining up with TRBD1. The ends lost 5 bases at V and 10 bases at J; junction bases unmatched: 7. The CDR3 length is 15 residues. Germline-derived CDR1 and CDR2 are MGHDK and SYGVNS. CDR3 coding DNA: TGTGCCAGCAGTTCTGGGGGGACAGGGGGATCACCCCTCCACTTT. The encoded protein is CASSSGGTGGSPLHF.